This note documents a single T cell receptor (beta chain) sequence. The sample is drawn from a study of prognosis after radiotherapy for stage I lung cancer. Study in general: Among the patients, several had squamous cell carcinoma and twelve had adenocarcinoma.

TCR beta CDR3 was amplified from genomic DNA by two-round multiplex PCR. The use of primers specific to each TRBV and TRBJ gene characterized first-round PCR. TCRdb reprocessed the multiplex PCR reads via MiXCR and lists one record per CDR3 protein. This sample has about 27,000 distinct CDR3 sequences; about 32% occur once, and the top ten carry 30% to 40%. This receptor was taken from a donor older than 45 with non-small cell lung cancer. The material was PBMCs, obtained before or after stereotactic body radiation therapy (not recorded which).

In nucleotides, the CDR3 is TGTGCCAGCAGCTTTGGGACTAGCGGGTTTCTGGATGAGCAGTTCTTC. Translating it yields CASSFGTSGFLDEQFF. The chain is built from TRBV11-3 and TRBJ2-1; the match to TRBD2 covers 12 bases. Germline V lookup: CDR1 SGHNT, CDR2 YENEEA. The ends lost 3 bases at V and 8 bases at J; junction bases unmatched: 8. This CDR3 has 16 amino acids. Variable domain in full (rest from reference TRBV11-3 and TRBJ2-1): EAGVVQSPRYKIIEKKQPVAFWCNPISGHNTLYWYLQNLGQGPELLIRYENEEAVDDSQLPKDRFSAERLKGVDSTLKIQPAELGDSAVYLCASSFGTSGFLDEQFFGPGTRLTVL.